The rows below give T cell receptor beta chains drawn from one sample of a study of T cells expressing NK-cell markers. TCRdb re-called the 5' RACE reads; every CDR3 protein appears as one record, without DNA. In all, the sample yields fewer than 18,000 distinct CDR3 sequences. Sequenced input: blood T cells: a sorted CD56 or NKG2C T cell subset, CD4+ or CD8+ T cells, or bulk PBMC T cells (not recorded which). These receptors were collected from a man aged 18-69 years in good health. The CDR3 runs from the conserved cysteine through the conserved F or W. The order of the fields is V gene, J gene, clone size, CDR3 protein. Clone size is stated in some rows and not others, as once, few, many or a class when expanded.

>TRBV5-1|TRBJ2-2|-
CASSLQVLSGELFF
>TRBV6-5|TRBJ1-2|-
CASSYSGRGGVSGYTF
>TRBV4-3|TRBJ2-1|-
CASSQMSGTYNEQFF
>TRBV4-3|TRBJ2-5|-
CASSPSGGPKQETQYF
>TRBV3-1|TRBJ2-6|-
CASSVWTGVQKGRSGANVLTF
>TRBV7-2|TRBJ2-7|medium-sized
CASSLIGLVAYEQYF
>TRBV6-5|TRBJ1-2|-
CASTGDTGYTF
>TRBV5-1|TRBJ2-1|-
CASSPRSLSSYNEQFF
>TRBV10-3|TRBJ2-5|-
CAISEDRVEETQYF
>TRBV5-1|TRBJ2-5|-
CASSASGGRGETQYF
>TRBV5-1|TRBJ1-1|-
CASSLGDTEAFF
>TRBV12-3/TRBV12-4|TRBJ1-4|-
CASSALGRLTTNEKLFF
>TRBV5-1|TRBJ2-7|-
CASSQGPTGYEQYF
>TRBV5-1|TRBJ1-4|-
CASSPTAPGATNEKLFF
>TRBV3-1|TRBJ2-1|-
CASSWEYNEQFF
>TRBV6-2/TRBV6-3|TRBJ2-7|-
CASKRTSGRTYEQYF
>TRBV7-9|TRBJ2-7|-
CASSPGQGTYEQYF
>TRBV20-1|TRBJ1-1|-
CSARPGTGNTEAFF